This T cell receptor (beta chain) was sequenced in a study of cytomegalovirus exposure and HLA in healthy donors. Trimming removed 4 bases from V and 7 bases from J; junction bases left unmatched: 6. Germline assignment: CDR1 WNHNN and CDR2 SYGVQD (reference sequence). CDR3 length equals 13 residues. The data were produced by immunoSEQ multiplex PCR, yet TCRdb's version contains in-frame clones alone and is incomplete. The sample consists of 100,000 or so clones, roughly 87% of them appearing once. The sample consisted of PBMCs. The rearrangement links TRBV10-1 to TRBJ2-7, with TRBD1 matching over 8 bases. The clonotype comes from a man younger than 35 in good health and CMV-seropositive. The CDR3 reads CASSVPGGGEQYF. In nucleotides, the CDR3 is TGCGCCAGCAGTGTACCAGGGGGCGGAGAGCAGTACTTC.